The present T cell receptor (beta chain) was sequenced within a study of CD8 T cells in ankylosing spondylitis. Germline CDR1 and CDR2: SQVTM and ANQGSEA. CDR3 length: 14 amino acids. V gave up 1 base and J gave up 0 bases, with 8 bases separating them. Library preparation for TCR beta used quantitative 5'-RACE with molecular barcodes. Each CDR3 protein gets one entry after TCRdb re-called the 5' RACE reads with MiXCR. The sample carries a few hundred thousand distinct CDR3 sequences, roughly 8% recorded once. The sample holds a few counts of this clonotype. Its specificity is not known. General study results and limits: Ankylosing spondylitis blood appeared to be characterized by a TCR beta motif of under ten highly homologous variants. Matched synovial fluid from ankylosing spondylitis patients was reported to be enriched for disease-linked clones.

This TCR was sampled from a male donor with ankylosing spondylitis. Sequenced input: blood, either unsorted or a sorted T cell fraction (not recorded which). The chain couples TRBV29-1 to TRBJ2-3; D is ambiguous. For the CDR3, the DNA is TGCAGCGTTGAAGCTCGGGCTAGCACAGATACGCAGTATTTT. Its translation is CSVEARASTDTQYF.